This TCR beta chain appears in the sequencing data of a study of early stage breast cancer tumors. Assay used: immunoSEQ multiplex PCR; TCRdb lists only in-frame clones, some missing. The table has nearly 70,000 clones, approximately 80% seen once. This clone was recorded only once. The V gene's germline CDR1 is KGHSH and CDR2 LQKENI. V lost 0 bases, J lost 1 base, and 9 bases lay in between. The CDR3 runs 15 residues. Source material: blood. The receptor was isolated from a person aged 40 to 50 with breast cancer. The rearrangement uses TRBV18 and TRBJ2-5; D gene ambiguous. The DNA of the CDR3 is TGTGCCAGCTCACCACCGAGTAACCCCCAAGAGACCCAGTACTTC. This encodes CASSPPSNPQETQYF.